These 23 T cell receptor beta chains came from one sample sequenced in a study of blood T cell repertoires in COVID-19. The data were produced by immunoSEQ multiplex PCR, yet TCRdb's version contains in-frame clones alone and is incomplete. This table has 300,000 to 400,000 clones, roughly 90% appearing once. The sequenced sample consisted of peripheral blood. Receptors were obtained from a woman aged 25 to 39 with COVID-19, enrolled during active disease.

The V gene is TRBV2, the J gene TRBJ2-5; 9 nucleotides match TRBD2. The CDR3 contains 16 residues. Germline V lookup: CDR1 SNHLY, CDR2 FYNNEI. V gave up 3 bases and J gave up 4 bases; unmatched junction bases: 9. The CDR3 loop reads CASSEGLASRGETQYF. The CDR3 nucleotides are TGTGCCAGCAGTGAGGGACTAGCCTCGAGGGGAGAGACCCAGTACTTC.

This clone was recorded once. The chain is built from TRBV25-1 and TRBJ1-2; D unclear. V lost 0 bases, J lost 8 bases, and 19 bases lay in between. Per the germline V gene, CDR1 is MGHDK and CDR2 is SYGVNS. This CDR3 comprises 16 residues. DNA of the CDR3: TGTGCCAGCAGTGAATATTTTTCTGGGAGGGAGGAGGGCTACACCTTC. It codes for CASSEYFSGREEGYTF.

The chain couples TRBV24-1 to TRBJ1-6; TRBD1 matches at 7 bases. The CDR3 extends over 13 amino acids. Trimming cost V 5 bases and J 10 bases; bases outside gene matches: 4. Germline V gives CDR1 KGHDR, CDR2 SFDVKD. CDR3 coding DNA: TGTGCCACCAGTGGGACAGGCGAGTCACCCCTCCACTTT. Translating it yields CATSGTGESPLHF.

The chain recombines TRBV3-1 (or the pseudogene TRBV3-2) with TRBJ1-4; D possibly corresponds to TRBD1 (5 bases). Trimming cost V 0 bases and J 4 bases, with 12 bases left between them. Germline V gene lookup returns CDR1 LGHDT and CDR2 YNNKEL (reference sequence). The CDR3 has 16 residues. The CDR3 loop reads CASSQDSGGNNEKLFF. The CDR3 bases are TGTGCCAGCAGCCAAGATAGCGGGGGGAATAATGAAAAACTGTTTTTT.

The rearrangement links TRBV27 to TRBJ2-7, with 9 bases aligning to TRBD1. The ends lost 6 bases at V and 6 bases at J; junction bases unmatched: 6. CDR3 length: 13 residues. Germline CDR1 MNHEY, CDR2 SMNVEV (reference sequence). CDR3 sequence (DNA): TGTGCCAGCAGATTCGGACAGGGGCCCGAGCAGTACTTC. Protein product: CASRFGQGPEQYF.

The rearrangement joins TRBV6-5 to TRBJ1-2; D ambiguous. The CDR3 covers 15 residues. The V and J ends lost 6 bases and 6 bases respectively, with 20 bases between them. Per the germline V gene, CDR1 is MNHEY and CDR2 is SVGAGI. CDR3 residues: CASRPSIYLSDGYTF. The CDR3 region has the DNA TGTGCCAGCAGACCCTCAATATACCTCAGCGATGGCTACACCTTC.

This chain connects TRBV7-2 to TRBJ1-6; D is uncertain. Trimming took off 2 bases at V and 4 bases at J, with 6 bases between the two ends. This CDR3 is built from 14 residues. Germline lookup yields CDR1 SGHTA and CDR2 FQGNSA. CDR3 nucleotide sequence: TGTGCCAGCAGCTTAAGAGGGTATAATTCACCCCTCCACTTT. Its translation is CASSLRGYNSPLHF.

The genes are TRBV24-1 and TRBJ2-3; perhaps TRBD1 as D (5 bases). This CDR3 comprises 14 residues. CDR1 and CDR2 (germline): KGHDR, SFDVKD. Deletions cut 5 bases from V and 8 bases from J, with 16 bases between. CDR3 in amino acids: CATSAQGGSSTQYF. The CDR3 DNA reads TGTGCCACCAGTGCGCAGGGTGGATCGAGTACGCAGTATTTT.

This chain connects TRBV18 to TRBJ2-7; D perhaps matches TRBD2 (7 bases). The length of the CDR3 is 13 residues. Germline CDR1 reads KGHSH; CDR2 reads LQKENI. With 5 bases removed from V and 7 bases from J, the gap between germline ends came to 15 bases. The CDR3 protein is CASSRGGSREQYF. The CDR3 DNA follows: TGTGCCAGCTCAAGGGGGGGGTCACGGGAGCAGTACTTC.

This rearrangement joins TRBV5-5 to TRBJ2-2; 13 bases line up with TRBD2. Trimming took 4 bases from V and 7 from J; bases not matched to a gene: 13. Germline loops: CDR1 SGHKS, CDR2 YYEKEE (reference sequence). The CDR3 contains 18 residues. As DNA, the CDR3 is TGTGCCAGCAGCATGCGATCACTAGCGGGAGGGCCAGACGGGGAGCTGTTTTTT. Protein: CASSMRSLAGGPDGELFF.

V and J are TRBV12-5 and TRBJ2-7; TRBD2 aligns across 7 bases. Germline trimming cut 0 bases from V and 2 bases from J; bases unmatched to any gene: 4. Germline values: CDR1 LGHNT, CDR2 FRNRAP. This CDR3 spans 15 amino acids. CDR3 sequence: CASGLVRSGTYEQYF. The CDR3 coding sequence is TGTGCTAGTGGTTTGGTAAGAAGCGGGACCTACGAGCAGTACTTC.

The CDR3 region has the DNA TGTGCCAGCGGGGCGGGGGGGCCGAGCACTGAAGCTTTCTTT. Translated, it gives CASGAGGPSTEAFF. V usage is TRBV28 and J usage is TRBJ1-1; TRBD1 is a possible D gene (6 bases). V lost 8 bases and J 4 bases, leaving 17 bases between the germline ends. Germline V gives CDR1 MDHEN, CDR2 SYDVKM. The CDR3 loop spans 14 amino acids.

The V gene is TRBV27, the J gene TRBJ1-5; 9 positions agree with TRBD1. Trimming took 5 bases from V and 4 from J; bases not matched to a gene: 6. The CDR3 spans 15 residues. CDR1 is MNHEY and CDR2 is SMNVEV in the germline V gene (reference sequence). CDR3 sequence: CASSPLDRGNQPQHF. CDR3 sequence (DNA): TGTGCCAGCAGTCCTCTAGACAGGGGGAATCAGCCCCAGCATTTT.

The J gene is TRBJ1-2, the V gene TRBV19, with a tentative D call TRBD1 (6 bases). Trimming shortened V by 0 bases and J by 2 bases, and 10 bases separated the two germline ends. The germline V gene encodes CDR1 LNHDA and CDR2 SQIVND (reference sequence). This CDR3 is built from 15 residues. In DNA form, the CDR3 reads TGTGCCAGTAGTATAGACGGACAGTTCAACTATGGCTACACCTTC. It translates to CASSIDGQFNYGYTF. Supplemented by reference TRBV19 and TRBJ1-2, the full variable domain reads DGGITQSPKYLFRKEGQNVTLSCEQNLNHDAMYWYRQDPGQGLRLIYYSQIVNDFQKGDIAEGYSVSREKKESFPLTVTSAQKNPTAFYLCASSIDGQFNYGYTFGSGTRLTVV.

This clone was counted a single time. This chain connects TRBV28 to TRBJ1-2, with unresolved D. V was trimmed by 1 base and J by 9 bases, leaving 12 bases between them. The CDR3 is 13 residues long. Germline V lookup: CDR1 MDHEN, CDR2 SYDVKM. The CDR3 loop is CASSLLGSRSYTF. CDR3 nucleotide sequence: TGTGCCAGCAGTTTATTGGGCAGTAGAAGCTACACCTTC.

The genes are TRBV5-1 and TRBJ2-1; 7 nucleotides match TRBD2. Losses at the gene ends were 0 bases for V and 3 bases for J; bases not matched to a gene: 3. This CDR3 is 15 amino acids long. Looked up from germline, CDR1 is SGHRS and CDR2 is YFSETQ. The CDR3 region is CASSLAGGYYNEQFF. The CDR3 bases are TGCGCCAGCAGCTTGGCCGGGGGGTACTACAATGAGCAGTTCTTC.

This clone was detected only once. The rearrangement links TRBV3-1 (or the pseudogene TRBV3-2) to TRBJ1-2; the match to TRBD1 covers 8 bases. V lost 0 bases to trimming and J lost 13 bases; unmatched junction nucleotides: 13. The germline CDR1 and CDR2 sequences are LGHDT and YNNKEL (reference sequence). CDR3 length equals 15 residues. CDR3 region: CASSQDRTGRTWCTF. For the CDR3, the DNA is TGTGCCAGCAGCCAAGATAGGACAGGGCGGACTTGGTGCACCTTC.

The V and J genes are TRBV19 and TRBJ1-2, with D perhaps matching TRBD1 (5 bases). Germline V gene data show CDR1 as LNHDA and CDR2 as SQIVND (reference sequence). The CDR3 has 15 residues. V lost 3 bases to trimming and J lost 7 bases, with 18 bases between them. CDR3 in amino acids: CASSISTRSGGGYTF. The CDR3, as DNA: TGTGCCAGTAGTATCTCGACGAGATCCGGGGGTGGCTACACCTTC.

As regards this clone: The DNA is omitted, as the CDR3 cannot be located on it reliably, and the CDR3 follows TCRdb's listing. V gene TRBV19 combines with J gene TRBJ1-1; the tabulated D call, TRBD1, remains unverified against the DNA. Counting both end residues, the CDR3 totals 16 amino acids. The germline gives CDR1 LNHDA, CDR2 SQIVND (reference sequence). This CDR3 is CASSISVPQGNTEAFF.

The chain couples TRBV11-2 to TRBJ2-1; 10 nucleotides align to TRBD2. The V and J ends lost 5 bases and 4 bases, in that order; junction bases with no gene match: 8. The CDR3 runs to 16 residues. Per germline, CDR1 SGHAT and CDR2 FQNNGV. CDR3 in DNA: TGTGCCAGCAGCCCTGGACTAGCGGAGCCATACAATGAGCAGTTCTTC. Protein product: CASSPGLAEPYNEQFF.

CDR3 DNA: TGTGCCAGTACCGGGGCTCGAGGGGGCGCCTATAATTCACCCCTCCACTTT. This encodes CASTGARGGAYNSPLHF. The rearrangement uses TRBV19 and TRBJ1-6; 7 bases align to TRBD1. The V segment lost 7 bases and the J segment 2 bases; nucleotides outside the gene matches: 11. CDR1 is LNHDA and CDR2 is SQIVND in the germline V gene (reference sequence). CDR3 length: 17 residues.

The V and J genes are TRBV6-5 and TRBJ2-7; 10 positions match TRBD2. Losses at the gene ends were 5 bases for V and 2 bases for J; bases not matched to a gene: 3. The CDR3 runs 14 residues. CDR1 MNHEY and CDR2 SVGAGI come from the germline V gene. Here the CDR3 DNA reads TGTGCCAGCAGTACTAGCGGGAATACCTACGAGCAGTACTTC. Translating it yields CASSTSGNTYEQYF.

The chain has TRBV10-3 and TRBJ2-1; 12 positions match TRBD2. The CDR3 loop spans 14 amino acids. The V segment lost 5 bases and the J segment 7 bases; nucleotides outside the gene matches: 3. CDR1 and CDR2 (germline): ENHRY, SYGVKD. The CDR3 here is CAISTLAGGNEQFF. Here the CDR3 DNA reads TGTGCCATCAGTACTCTAGCGGGAGGGAATGAGCAGTTCTTC.